The clone carrying this T cell receptor beta chain was seen only once. The same CDR3 also results from other DNA sequences found in this sample. The germline CDR1 and CDR2 sequences are ENHRY and SYGVKD. The CDR3 length is 12 residues. With 6 bases removed from V and 2 bases from J, the gap between germline ends came to 8 bases. The source of the sample is a study of blood T cell repertoires in COVID-19. The wider study: From the United States, Italy and Spain came samples of acute and convalescent COVID-19. From T cells, B-cell-depleted T cells, or PBMCs came the material, which was cDNA or gDNA.

Repertoires were generated with immunoSEQ multiplex PCR, while TCRdb's copy carries only in-frame clones and drops some. Of about 74,000 clones detected, about 92% appear once; the ten largest clones hold under 1.1%. The source of this sequence is a woman aged 45-59 years in a cohort sampled during active COVID-19. The source material was peripheral blood. V usage is TRBV10-3 and J usage is TRBJ2-7; D may be TRBD1 (6 bases). The chain's CDR3 is CAISRDTYEQYF. The CDR3 DNA reads as TGTGCCATCAGCCGGGACACCTACGAGCAGTACTTC.